This T cell receptor (beta chain) was captured in a study of blood T cell repertoires in COVID-19. Profiled with immunoSEQ multiplex PCR; TCRdb holds only in-frame clones, not every one. The sample comprises approximately 70,000 clones, approximately 92% of which are singletons, and 13% rests with the top ten. CDR1 MDHEN and CDR2 SYDVKM come from the germline V gene. There are 15 residues in the CDR3. With 4 bases clipped from V and 0 bases from J, the junction kept 3 bases outside the gene matches. The clonotype was recovered from a human donor with active COVID-19. The donor label of this sample is uncertain. Source material: peripheral blood. This chain uses TRBV28 with TRBJ2-7, with 10 bases fitting TRBD1. CDR3: CASSSGQGRSYEQYF. CDR3 in DNA: TGTGCCAGCAGTTCGGGACAGGGGCGCTCCTACGAGCAGTACTTC.